The T cell receptor (beta chain) described here comes from a study of T-cell reconstitution after alpha-beta-depleted transplantation in children. For this clonotype: The antigen remains undetermined.

Study conclusions and caveats: The origin of alpha-beta T cells about two months after transplant was reportedly several hundred expanded graft clones. After transplant, high TCRbeta diversity at day 60 in some patients arose from surviving recipient T cells and thymic progenitors. The main origin of T-cell counts and diversity one year after transplant was newly produced T cells.

TCRbeta library preparation incorporated unique molecular identifiers. TCRdb independently ran MiXCR on the PCR reads; one entry per CDR3 protein. The sample lists about 250,000 distinct CDR3 sequences, 20% to 30% occurring once. The starting material was PBMCs, mostly from graft donor cells, obtained 360 days after TCRalphabeta/CD19-depleted stem cell transplant. The origin of this receptor is a female patient aged 2-9 years who had a stem cell transplant for congenital amegakaryocytic thrombocytopenia, so the T cells may come from the graft donor.

As DNA, the CDR3 is TGTGCCAGCAGTCCCAGGGGCAAGGTTGAAAAACTGTTTTTT. This codes for CASSPRGKVEKLFF. The chain uses TRBV2 and TRBJ1-4; a possible D gene is TRBD1 (6 bases). The CDR3 runs 14 residues. Trimming took off 5 bases at V and 7 bases at J, with 14 bases between the two ends. The germline CDR1 and CDR2 sequences are SNHLY and FYNNEI.